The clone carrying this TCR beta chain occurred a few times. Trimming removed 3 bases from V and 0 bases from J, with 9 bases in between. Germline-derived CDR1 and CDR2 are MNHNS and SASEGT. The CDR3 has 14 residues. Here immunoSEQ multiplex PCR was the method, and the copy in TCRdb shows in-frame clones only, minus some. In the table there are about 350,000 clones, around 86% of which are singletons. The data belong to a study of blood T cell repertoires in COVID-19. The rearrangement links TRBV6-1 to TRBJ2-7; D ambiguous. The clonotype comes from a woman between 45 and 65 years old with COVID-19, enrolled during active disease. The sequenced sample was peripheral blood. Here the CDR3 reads CASSDAGSSYEQYF. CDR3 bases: TGTGCCAGCAGTGACGCAGGAAGCTCCTACGAGCAGTACTTC.